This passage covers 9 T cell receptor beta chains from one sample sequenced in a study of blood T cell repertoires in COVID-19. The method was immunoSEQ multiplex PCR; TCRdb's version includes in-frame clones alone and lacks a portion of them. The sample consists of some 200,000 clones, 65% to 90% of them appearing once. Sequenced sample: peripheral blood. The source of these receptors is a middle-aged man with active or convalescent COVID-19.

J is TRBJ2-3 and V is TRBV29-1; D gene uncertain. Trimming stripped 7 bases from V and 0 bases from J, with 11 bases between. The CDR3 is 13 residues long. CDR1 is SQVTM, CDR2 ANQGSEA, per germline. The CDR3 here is CSARTPSTDTQYF. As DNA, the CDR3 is TGCAGCGCCAGAACCCCTAGCACAGATACGCAGTATTTT.

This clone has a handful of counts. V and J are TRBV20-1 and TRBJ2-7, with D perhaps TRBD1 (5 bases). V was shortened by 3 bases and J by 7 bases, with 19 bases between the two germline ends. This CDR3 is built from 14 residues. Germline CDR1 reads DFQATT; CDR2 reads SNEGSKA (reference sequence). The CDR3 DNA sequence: TGCAGTGCTAGTGGTTTTGGAGCGTCAGGGGAGCAGTACTTC. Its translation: CSASGFGASGEQYF.

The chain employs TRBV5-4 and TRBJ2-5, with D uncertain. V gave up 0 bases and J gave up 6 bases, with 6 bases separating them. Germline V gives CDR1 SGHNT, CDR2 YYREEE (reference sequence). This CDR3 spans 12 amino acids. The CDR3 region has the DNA TGTGCCAGCAGCTTGGACGCGAAGACCCAGTACTTC. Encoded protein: CASSLDAKTQYF.

This CDR3 reads CASTLDRVHEQFF. The DNA of the CDR3 is TGTGCCAGCACCTTGGACAGGGTCCATGAGCAGTTCTTC. The J gene is TRBJ2-1, the V gene TRBV2; TRBD1 agrees at 8 bases. CDR3 size: 13 residues. The V gene's germline CDR1 is SNHLY and CDR2 FYNNEI. V trimming: 7 bases; J trimming: 8 bases; junction bases outside the gene matches: 7.

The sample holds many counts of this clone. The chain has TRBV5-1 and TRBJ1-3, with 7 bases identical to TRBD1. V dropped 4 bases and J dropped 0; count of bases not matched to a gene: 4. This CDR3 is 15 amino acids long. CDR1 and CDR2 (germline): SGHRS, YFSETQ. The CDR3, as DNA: TGCGCCAGCAGCACGGGACAGACCTCTGGAAACACCATATATTTT. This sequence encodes CASSTGQTSGNTIYF.

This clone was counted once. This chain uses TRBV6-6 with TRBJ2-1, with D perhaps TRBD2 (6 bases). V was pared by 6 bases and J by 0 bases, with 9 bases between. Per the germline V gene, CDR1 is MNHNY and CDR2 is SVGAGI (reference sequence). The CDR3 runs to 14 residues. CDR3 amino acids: CASSGGSSYNEQFF. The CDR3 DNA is TGTGCCAGCAGCGGGGGATCCTCCTACAATGAGCAGTTCTTC.

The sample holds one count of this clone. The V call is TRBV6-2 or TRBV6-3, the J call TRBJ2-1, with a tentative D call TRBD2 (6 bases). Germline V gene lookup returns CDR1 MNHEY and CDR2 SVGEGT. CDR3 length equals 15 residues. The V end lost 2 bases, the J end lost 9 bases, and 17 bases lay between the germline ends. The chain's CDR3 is CASSYAPTGAVEQFF. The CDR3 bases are TGTGCCAGCAGTTACGCTCCGACGGGAGCGGTTGAGCAGTTCTTC.

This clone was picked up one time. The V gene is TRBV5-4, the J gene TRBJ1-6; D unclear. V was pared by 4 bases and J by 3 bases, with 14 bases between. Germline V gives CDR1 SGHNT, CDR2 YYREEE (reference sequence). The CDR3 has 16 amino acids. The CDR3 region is CASSTAPGLYNSPLHF. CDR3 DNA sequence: TGTGCCAGCAGCACCGCGCCAGGTCTCTATAATTCACCCCTCCACTTT.

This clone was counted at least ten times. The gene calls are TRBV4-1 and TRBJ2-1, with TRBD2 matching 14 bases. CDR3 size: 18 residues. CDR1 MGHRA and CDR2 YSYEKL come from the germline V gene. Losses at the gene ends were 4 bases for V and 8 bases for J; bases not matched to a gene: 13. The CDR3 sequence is CASSRSVGTSGSIYEQFF. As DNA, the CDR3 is TGCGCCAGCAGCCGATCGGTGGGGACTAGCGGGAGTATCTATGAGCAGTTCTTC.